Sequencing of this T cell receptor beta chain was carried out in a study of cytomegalovirus exposure and HLA in healthy donors. General study points: 164 TCR beta chains were listed as cytomegalovirus-associated. Reported results showed that the classifier diagnosed cytomegalovirus status with high specificity and sensitivity.

Comments on this clone: Its antigen is undetermined.

The donors were members of the validation cohort, which comprised 90 to 150 subjects and was separate from the first cohort of 666 subjects. Germline V gives CDR1 SGHNT, CDR2 YYREEE (reference sequence). The CDR3 has 16 amino acids. V shed 1 base and J 2 bases; nucleotides not matched to a gene: 4. TCRdb's copy holds only in-frame clones and misses some; the assay was immunoSEQ multiplex PCR. The sample has under 200,000 clones; 85% to 90% are singletons. The chain carries TRBV5-4 and TRBJ2-2; 8 positions match TRBD2. Sequencing used PBMCs. This receptor was identified in a man aged 18-30 years in good health and CMV-seropositive. The CDR3 here is CASSLIAGGNTGELFF. The CDR3 bases are TGTGCCAGCAGCTTGATCGCGGGGGGAAACACCGGGGAGCTGTTTTTT.